Listed below are T cell receptor beta chains from one sample, sequenced in a study of T cell responses to AZD1222 COVID-19 vaccine. The method was immunoSEQ multiplex PCR; TCRdb's version includes in-frame clones alone and lacks a portion of them. This table has about 110,000 clones, around 94% appearing once. This specimen was peripheral blood, taken on day 0 of AZD1222 vaccination. The receptors come from an adult in good health. Each CDR3 is given with its conserved first and last residue. Fields, in order: clone size, D gene, V gene, J gene, CDR3 DNA, CDR3 protein. A D gene is named only where the DNA matches it firmly. The listing skips clone size in some rows; elsewhere it reads once, few, many or a size class.

clone size: -; D gene: TRBD1; V gene: TRBV28; J gene: TRBJ1-4; CDR3 DNA: TGTGCCAGCAGTCCGACCAGGGACAGGGTGGTCGCTAATGAAAAACTGTTTTTT; CDR3 protein: CASSPTRDRVVANEKLFF
clone size: -; D gene: -; V gene: TRBV7-9; J gene: TRBJ1-1; CDR3 DNA: TGTGCCAGCAGCTTAGTTGGGCAGCCGAACACTGAAGCTTTCTTT; CDR3 protein: CASSLVGQPNTEAFF
clone size: -; D gene: -; V gene: TRBV11-3; J gene: TRBJ2-2; CDR3 DNA: TGTGCCAGCAGCCCCCCAGGAGGAGCCACCGGGGAGCTGTTTTTT; CDR3 protein: CASSPPGGATGELFF
clone size: -; D gene: -; V gene: TRBV28; J gene: TRBJ1-1; CDR3 DNA: TGTGCCAGCAGTTCCGTTGTACGAGCTTTCTTT; CDR3 protein: CASSSVVRAFF
clone size: -; D gene: -; V gene: TRBV5-1; J gene: TRBJ1-1; CDR3 DNA: TGCGCCAGCAGCTTGGGGGGTCCGACTGAAGCTTTCTTT; CDR3 protein: CASSLGGPTEAFF
clone size: -; D gene: -; V gene: TRBV7-9; J gene: TRBJ1-1; CDR3 DNA: TGTGCCAGCAGCTTAGAAGGGGGGACTGAAGCTTTCTTT; CDR3 protein: CASSLEGGTEAFF
clone size: -; D gene: -; V gene: TRBV7-8; J gene: TRBJ1-1; CDR3 DNA: TGTGCCAGCAGCTTAGCGCCACAGCTGAACACTGAAGCTTTCTTT; CDR3 protein: CASSLAPQLNTEAFF
clone size: -; D gene: TRBD2; V gene: TRBV7-2; J gene: TRBJ2-1; CDR3 DNA: TGTGCCAGCAGCTTAGCGCCAGTTGGGGGGGTCAATGAGCAGTTCTTC; CDR3 protein: CASSLAPVGGVNEQFF
clone size: -; D gene: -; V gene: TRBV7-9; J gene: TRBJ2-7; CDR3 DNA: TGTGCCAGCAGCCCCGAGGGCGGCTACTCCTACGAGCAGTACTTC; CDR3 protein: CASSPEGGYSYEQYF
clone size: -; D gene: -; V gene: TRBV11-1; J gene: TRBJ1-1; CDR3 DNA: TGTGCCAGCAGTCGGACGGATTCGACCGAAGCTTTCTTT; CDR3 protein: CASSRTDSTEAFF
clone size: -; D gene: TRBD2; V gene: TRBV6-1; J gene: TRBJ2-1; CDR3 DNA: TGTGCCAGCAGTGAAGGGGCTAGCGGGAAGAATGAGCAGTTCTTC; CDR3 protein: CASSEGASGKNEQFF
clone size: -; D gene: -; V gene: TRBV5-1; J gene: TRBJ1-1; CDR3 DNA: TGCGCCAGCAGCCTGACAGTGAACACTGAAGCTTTCTTT; CDR3 protein: CASSLTVNTEAFF
clone size: -; D gene: TRBD1; V gene: TRBV7-9; J gene: TRBJ1-1; CDR3 DNA: TGTGCCAGCAGCTTCGTGGACAGGGGGTTTGAAGCTTTCTTT; CDR3 protein: CASSFVDRGFEAFF
clone size: -; D gene: TRBD1; V gene: TRBV4-3; J gene: TRBJ2-7; CDR3 DNA: TGCGCCAGCAGCCAAGAATCCGGGACAGGGGGCGAGCAGTACTTC; CDR3 protein: CASSQESGTGGEQYF
clone size: -; D gene: TRBD2; V gene: TRBV19; J gene: TRBJ2-5; CDR3 DNA: TGTGCCAGTAGTATCACTAGCGGGCAAGAGACCCAGTACTTC; CDR3 protein: CASSITSGQETQYF
clone size: -; D gene: -; V gene: TRBV7-9; J gene: TRBJ1-1; CDR3 DNA: TGTGCCAGCAGCTCCGTAGGGCACGGCGCTGAAGCTTTCTTT; CDR3 protein: CASSSVGHGAEAFF
clone size: -; D gene: -; V gene: TRBV6-1; J gene: TRBJ1-2; CDR3 DNA: TGTGCCAGCAGTGAAGCGCTCTGGGGTTCCTATGGCTACACCTTC; CDR3 protein: CASSEALWGSYGYTF
clone size: -; D gene: -; V gene: TRBV6-4; J gene: TRBJ1-6; CDR3 DNA: TGTGCCAGCAGTGACCAAGGAGGTAATTCACCCCTCCACTTT; CDR3 protein: CASSDQGGNSPLHF
clone size: -; D gene: -; V gene: TRBV2; J gene: TRBJ2-7; CDR3 DNA: TGTGCCAGCAGGTCCGGGACACAAGTCTCCTACGAGCAGTACTTC; CDR3 protein: CASRSGTQVSYEQYF
clone size: -; D gene: -; V gene: TRBV6-5; J gene: TRBJ1-1; CDR3 DNA: TGTGCCAGCAGTCACCCGAGAGGGACTGAAGCTTTCTTT; CDR3 protein: CASSHPRGTEAFF
clone size: once; D gene: TRBD1; V gene: TRBV6-6; J gene: TRBJ1-5; CDR3 DNA: TGTGCCAGCAGTTCACAAGGGACAGCGGTCCGGCAGCCCCAGCATTTT; CDR3 protein: CASSSQGTAVRQPQHF
clone size: -; D gene: TRBD2; V gene: TRBV5-4; J gene: TRBJ2-3; CDR3 DNA: TGTGCCAGCAGCACAGGACTAGCGGGAGTGACAGATACGCAGTATTTT; CDR3 protein: CASSTGLAGVTDTQYF
clone size: -; D gene: -; V gene: TRBV15; J gene: TRBJ2-2; CDR3 DNA: TGTGCCACCAGCAGAGTCGGCTCGGAGCTGTTTTTT; CDR3 protein: CATSRVGSELFF
clone size: -; D gene: -; V gene: TRBV9; J gene: TRBJ1-2; CDR3 DNA: TGTGCCAGCAGCGTAGGTGGAGGGGATGGAGGTGGCTACACCTTC; CDR3 protein: CASSVGGGDGGGYTF
clone size: -; D gene: -; V gene: TRBV6-4; J gene: TRBJ2-2; CDR3 DNA: TGTGCCAGCAGTGACTCTTCAAAAGGGTTTCCCGGGGAGCTGTTTTTT; CDR3 protein: CASSDSSKGFPGELFF
clone size: -; D gene: -; V gene: TRBV28; J gene: TRBJ1-5; CDR3 DNA: TGTGCCAGCAGTTCCCATCAGCCCCAGCATTTT; CDR3 protein: CASSSHQPQHF
clone size: -; D gene: -; V gene: TRBV27; J gene: TRBJ2-7; CDR3 DNA: TGTGCCAGCAGCCCCGGGACGTCTATCTACGAGCAGTACTTC; CDR3 protein: CASSPGTSIYEQYF
clone size: -; D gene: -; V gene: TRBV7-2; J gene: TRBJ2-4; CDR3 DNA: TGTGCCAGCAGCCGGCGGGGTCAGGGAACGGACATTCAGTACTTC; CDR3 protein: CASSRRGQGTDIQYF
clone size: -; D gene: TRBD2; V gene: TRBV5-4; J gene: TRBJ2-5; CDR3 DNA: TGTGCCAGCAGCTTGGTGGGGGGGGAGACCCAGTACTTC; CDR3 protein: CASSLVGGETQYF
clone size: -; D gene: TRBD1; V gene: TRBV6-5; J gene: TRBJ2-7; CDR3 DNA: TGTGCCAGCAGCTCGGGACAGAATCCCTCCGAGCAGTACTTC; CDR3 protein: CASSSGQNPSEQYF